One TCR beta chain is described in this entry. The CDR3 extends over 16 amino acids. The germline V gene has CDR1 SGHDT and CDR2 YYEEEE. Trimming shortened V by 3 bases and J by 0 bases, and 14 bases separated the two germline ends. These data are taken from a study of blood T cell repertoires in COVID-19. How the authors handled the data: Reference gene primer amplification gave nucleated cell count estimates. The protocol was immunoSEQ multiplex PCR, while the TCRdb copy is restricted to in-frame clones and leaves out a portion. V, J and clone size were drawn from that table, and D and trimming were deduced from the DNA. The sample includes about 430,000 clones, nearly 90% seen only once; the top ten take 1.2% to 1.5%. Everyone who took part was about 18 to 90 years old, and they came from 20 to 25 US areas. Cohorts were determined from participant-reported clinical history.

V usage is TRBV5-6 and J usage is TRBJ2-3, with no clear D. This sequence originates from a woman between 18 and 29 years old who had been exposed to COVID-19. Sequencing used PBMCs or T cells enriched from blood (not recorded which). Written as DNA, the CDR3 is TGTGCCAGCAGCTCCCCCGCTGACACGAGCACAGATACGCAGTATTTT. This encodes CASSSPADTSTDTQYF. Combining the CDR3 with reference TRBV5-6 and TRBJ2-3 gives the whole variable domain DAGVTQSPTHLIKTRGQQVTLRCSPKSGHDTVSWYQQALGQGPQFIFQYYEEEERQRGNFPDRFSGHQFPNYSSELNVNALLLGDSALYLCASSSPADTSTDTQYFGPGTRLTVL.